The present TCR beta chain was sequenced within a study of blood T cell repertoires in COVID-19. Study-wide background: The samples span acute and convalescent COVID-19 from the United States, Italy and Spain. Sample material is recorded as cDNA or gDNA derived from T cells, B-cell-depleted T cells, or PBMCs.

Methods used by the authors: Amplifying reference gene primers gave estimates of nucleated cell counts. Sequencing used immunoSEQ multiplex PCR; TCRdb keeps in-frame clones, though not all of them. From that table come the V and J calls and clone size; the DNA was used to work out D and trimming. This table holds 250,000 to 300,000 clones, more than 80% found once. V lost 7 bases and J 7 bases, leaving 16 bases between the germline ends. This CDR3 has 13 residues. This clonotype was obtained from a woman aged 40 to 50 with acute or convalescent COVID-19. The chain is built from TRBV12-3 or TRBV12-4 and TRBJ1-1; possible D gene TRBD1, 6 bases. Material: peripheral blood. The CDR3 reads CASIHPTGVEAFF. CDR3 DNA: TGTGCCAGCATCCACCCGACAGGAGTTGAAGCTTTCTTT.